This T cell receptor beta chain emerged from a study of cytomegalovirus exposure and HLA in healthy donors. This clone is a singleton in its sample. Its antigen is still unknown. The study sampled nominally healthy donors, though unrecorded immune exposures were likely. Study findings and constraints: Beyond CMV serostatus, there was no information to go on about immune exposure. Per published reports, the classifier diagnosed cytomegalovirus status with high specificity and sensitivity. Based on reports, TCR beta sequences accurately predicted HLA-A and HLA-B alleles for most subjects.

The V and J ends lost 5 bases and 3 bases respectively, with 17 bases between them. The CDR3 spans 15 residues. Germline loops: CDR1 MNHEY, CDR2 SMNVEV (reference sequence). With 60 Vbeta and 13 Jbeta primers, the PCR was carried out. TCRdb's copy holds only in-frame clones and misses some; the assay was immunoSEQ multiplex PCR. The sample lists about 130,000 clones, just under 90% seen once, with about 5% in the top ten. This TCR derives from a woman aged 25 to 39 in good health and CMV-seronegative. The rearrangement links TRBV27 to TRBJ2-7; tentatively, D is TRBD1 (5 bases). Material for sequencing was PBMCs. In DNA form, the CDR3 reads TGTGCCAGCAGTCCGCGCCAGGACACGGTCTACGAGCAGTACTTC. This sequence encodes CASSPRQDTVYEQYF.